This T cell receptor (beta chain) was identified during a study of T cell responses to AZD1222 COVID-19 vaccine. Study details: Second-dose timings of about 4 or about 12 weeks were pooled.

In the case of this clone: Its antigen remains unidentified.

The CDR3 is 13 amino acids. Per the germline V gene, CDR1 is MNHEY and CDR2 is SVGAGI. V lost 4 bases to trimming and J lost 5 bases, with 11 bases between them. The method was immunoSEQ multiplex PCR; TCRdb's version includes in-frame clones alone and lacks a portion of them. The sample contains fewer than 200,000 clones, around 93% of which appear only once. Study-wide findings and caveats: Most donors were white British, females outnumbered males, and clonal diversity was possibly underestimated.

This sequence was found in an adult in good health. The sequencing here drew on peripheral blood, taken on day 0 of AZD1222 vaccination. The genes are TRBV6-5 and TRBJ1-1; D may be TRBD1 (6 bases). The CDR3 loop is CASSSSTGTEAFF. Written as DNA, the CDR3 is TGTGCCAGCAGTTCCTCGACAGGAACTGAAGCTTTCTTT.